This TCR beta chain was identified during a study of T cells after yellow fever vaccination. One entry per CDR3 protein results from TCRdb running MiXCR on the 5' RACE reads. Of about 320,000 distinct CDR3 sequences listed, about 11% are singletons. This clonotype has a handful of counts. This TCR derives from a man between 18 and 35 years old who received the YFV17D yellow fever vaccine. This sample comprised CD4+ T cells sorted from PBMCs, obtained 45 days after the yellow fever booster vaccination.

The CDR3 DNA reads TGCGCCAGCAGCTCCTACAGGGAAGATACGCAGTATTTT. This translates into CASSSYREDTQYF. The chain uses TRBV5-1 and TRBJ2-3, with D tentatively TRBD1 (6 bases). The V gene lost 3 bases and the J gene lost 5 bases, with 10 bases spanning the gap. Germline CDR1 and CDR2: SGHRS and YFSETQ. The CDR3 runs 13 residues.